This T cell receptor beta chain is from a study of human CD8 memory T cell subsets. This CDR3 is 16 amino acids long. Germline CDR1 SGHVS, CDR2 FQNEAQ. This clonotype is called medium-sized based on its frequency. UMI-labeled 5' RACE yielded the TCR beta libraries. Per the study methods: Clonotype counts of functional CDR3 beta ranged from about 2,900 to 18,000 in each TCR beta library. TCRdb reprocessed the 5' RACE reads, with one entry per CDR3 protein and no DNA. None of the V and J calls come from the authors' own analysis; TCRdb made them. The specimen's table records roughly 3,700 distinct CDR3 sequences. PBMC in the sample derive from buffy coats of healthy donors.

What was sequenced was CD8+ T cells from PBMCs. This TCR came from a human donor in good health. V usage is TRBV7-8 and J usage is TRBJ2-7. This CDR3 reads CASSPERGFTPYEQYF.